The sample holds one count of the clone carrying this T cell receptor (beta chain). This record comes from a study of control samples from healthy donors and cancer patients. V dropped 10 bases and J dropped 7 bases, with 13 bases sitting between them. The CDR3 extends over 11 amino acids. Sequencing was performed with immunoSEQ multiplex PCR; in TCRdb, only in-frame clones are kept and a portion is missing. The sample contains fewer than 200,000 clones, almost 90% of which appear only once. Sequenced material: blood. The clonotype was recovered from a woman in her fifties or sixties in good health. V gene TRBV12-3 or TRBV12-4 combines with J gene TRBJ1-1; D uncertain. As DNA, the CDR3 is TGTGCCACCCTTGGGTTAGGTGAAGCTTTCTTT. It codes for CATLGLGEAFF.